These T cell receptor beta chains were read from a single sample in a study of blood T cell repertoires in COVID-19. Clones were read by immunoSEQ multiplex PCR, and TCRdb kept only the in-frame ones, dropping some. The sample carries around 120,000 clones, roughly nine tenths recorded once. The sample taken for sequencing was peripheral blood. These receptors were collected from a man over 45 with active COVID-19. Both conserved end residues are part of each CDR3. Fields, in order: D gene, J gene, CDR3 length, V gene, clone size, CDR3 protein, CDR3 DNA. D genes are given only for firm matches. Rows give clone size only sometimes, using once, few, many, or a class for an expanded clone.

D gene: TRBD1
J gene: TRBJ2-2
CDR3 length: 15
V gene: TRBV6-5
clone size: .
CDR3 protein: CASSSDRGITGELFF
CDR3 DNA: TGTGCCAGCAGTTCGGACAGGGGTATAACCGGGGAGCTGTTTTTT

D gene: TRBD2
J gene: TRBJ2-1
CDR3 length: 16
V gene: TRBV3-1/TRBV3-2
clone size: .
CDR3 protein: CASSPKGLAGVDEQFF
CDR3 DNA: TGTGCCAGCAGCCCAAAGGGACTAGCGGGAGTCGATGAGCAGTTCTTC

D gene: .
J gene: TRBJ1-5
CDR3 length: 14
V gene: TRBV4-1
clone size: few
CDR3 protein: CASSQETGYQPQHF
CDR3 DNA: TGCGCCAGCAGCCAGGAGACAGGTTATCAGCCCCAGCATTTT

D gene: .
J gene: TRBJ2-2
CDR3 length: 13
V gene: TRBV7-2
clone size: .
CDR3 protein: CASSYNLPGELFF
CDR3 DNA: TGTGCCAGCAGTTACAATTTGCCCGGGGAGCTGTTTTTT

D gene: TRBD1
J gene: TRBJ1-5
CDR3 length: 18
V gene: TRBV23-1
clone size: .
CDR3 protein: CASSPPTGARYSNQPQHF
CDR3 DNA: TGCGCCAGCAGCCCCCCGACAGGGGCCCGTTATAGCAATCAGCCCCAGCATTTT

D gene: .
J gene: TRBJ1-5
CDR3 length: 17
V gene: TRBV12-5
clone size: .
CDR3 protein: CASGLALSGPLNQPQHF
CDR3 DNA: TGTGCTAGTGGTTTGGCCCTCTCAGGGCCACTCAATCAGCCCCAGCATTTT

D gene: .
J gene: TRBJ1-5
CDR3 length: 13
V gene: TRBV19
clone size: .
CDR3 protein: CASIQSPNQPQHF
CDR3 DNA: TGTGCCAGTATCCAATCCCCCAATCAGCCCCAGCATTTT

D gene: TRBD1
J gene: TRBJ1-2
CDR3 length: 14
V gene: TRBV2
clone size: .
CDR3 protein: CASSAIDRGYGYTF
CDR3 DNA: TGTGCCAGCAGTGCTATAGACAGGGGCTATGGCTACACCTTC

D gene: TRBD2
J gene: TRBJ2-1
CDR3 length: 15
V gene: TRBV7-2
clone size: .
CDR3 protein: CASSLLAGTYNEQFF
CDR3 DNA: TGTGCCAGCAGCTTGCTAGCGGGAACATACAATGAGCAGTTCTTC

D gene: TRBD2
J gene: TRBJ2-2
CDR3 length: 16
V gene: TRBV11-3
clone size: .
CDR3 protein: CASSFSLAGDTGELFF
CDR3 DNA: TGTGCCAGCAGCTTTAGTCTAGCGGGGGACACCGGGGAGCTGTTTTTT

D gene: .
J gene: TRBJ1-3
CDR3 length: 13
V gene: TRBV18
clone size: .
CDR3 protein: CASSPTEGNTIYF
CDR3 DNA: TGTGCCAGCTCCCCTACAGAGGGAAACACCATATATTTT

D gene: .
J gene: TRBJ1-1
CDR3 length: 16
V gene: TRBV19
clone size: .
CDR3 protein: CASSISWQGGNTEAFF
CDR3 DNA: TGTGCCAGTAGTATAAGTTGGCAGGGTGGGAACACTGAAGCTTTCTTT

D gene: .
J gene: TRBJ2-7
CDR3 length: 15
V gene: TRBV5-1
clone size: .
CDR3 protein: CASSLSGASPAEQYF
CDR3 DNA: TGCGCCAGCAGCTTGAGTGGGGCCTCGCCGGCCGAGCAGTACTTC

D gene: TRBD2
J gene: TRBJ2-5
CDR3 length: 15
V gene: TRBV27
clone size: .
CDR3 protein: CASSRTLADQETQYF
CDR3 DNA: TGTGCCAGCAGTCGAACCCTAGCGGACCAAGAGACCCAGTACTTC

D gene: TRBD2
J gene: TRBJ2-3
CDR3 length: 14
V gene: TRBV7-2
clone size: once
CDR3 protein: CASSYSGGADTQYF
CDR3 DNA: TGTGCCAGCAGCTATAGCGGGGGGGCCGATACGCAGTATTTT

D gene: .
J gene: TRBJ1-3
CDR3 length: 13
V gene: TRBV6-1
clone size: .
CDR3 protein: CASSETAGNTIYF
CDR3 DNA: TGTGCCAGCAGTGAGACAGCCGGAAACACCATATATTTT

D gene: .
J gene: TRBJ2-3
CDR3 length: 16
V gene: TRBV6-2/TRBV6-3
clone size: .
CDR3 protein: CASSRGTGLLTDTQYF
CDR3 DNA: TGTGCCAGCAGCCGCGGGACCGGCCTCCTCACAGATACGCAGTATTTT

D gene: .
J gene: TRBJ1-1
CDR3 length: 14
V gene: TRBV28
clone size: .
CDR3 protein: CASSSYRVNTEAFF
CDR3 DNA: TGTGCCAGCAGTTCCTACAGGGTGAACACTGAAGCTTTCTTT

D gene: .
J gene: TRBJ2-1
CDR3 length: 11
V gene: TRBV24-1
clone size: .
CDR3 protein: CATSGYNEQFF
CDR3 DNA: TGTGCCACCAGCGGGTACAATGAGCAGTTCTTC

D gene: .
J gene: TRBJ2-5
CDR3 length: 14
V gene: TRBV5-1
clone size: .
CDR3 protein: CASSRGLNQETQYF
CDR3 DNA: TGCGCCAGCAGCCGGGGACTTAATCAAGAGACCCAGTACTTC

D gene: TRBD2
J gene: TRBJ2-1
CDR3 length: 19
V gene: TRBV7-8
clone size: .
CDR3 protein: CASSFKTQLSGRTYNEQFF
CDR3 DNA: TGTGCCAGCAGCTTTAAAACGCAACTTAGCGGGAGAACCTACAATGAGCAGTTCTTC

D gene: .
J gene: TRBJ1-4
CDR3 length: 13
V gene: TRBV4-1
clone size: .
CDR3 protein: CASSQPLNEKLFF
CDR3 DNA: TGCGCCAGCAGCCAACCCCTTAATGAAAAACTGTTTTTT

D gene: .
J gene: TRBJ2-1
CDR3 length: 14
V gene: TRBV20-1
clone size: .
CDR3 protein: CSASGGEGGPGQFF
CDR3 DNA: TGCAGTGCTAGTGGTGGGGAGGGGGGACCCGGACAGTTCTTC

D gene: TRBD1
J gene: TRBJ2-7
CDR3 length: 12
V gene: TRBV7-6
clone size: .
CDR3 protein: CARTGGLYEQYF
CDR3 DNA: TGTGCCAGGACAGGGGGCCTCTACGAGCAGTACTTC

D gene: .
J gene: TRBJ1-5
CDR3 length: 15
V gene: TRBV19
clone size: .
CDR3 protein: CASSIRLNSNQPQHF
CDR3 DNA: TGTGCCAGTAGTATAAGACTTAATAGCAATCAGCCCCAGCATTTT

D gene: TRBD2
J gene: TRBJ2-1
CDR3 length: 15
V gene: TRBV5-1
clone size: .
CDR3 protein: CASSLGTSGYNEQFF
CDR3 DNA: TGCGCCAGCAGCTTGGGGACTAGCGGATACAATGAGCAGTTCTTC

D gene: TRBD2
J gene: TRBJ2-1
CDR3 length: 15
V gene: TRBV27
clone size: once
CDR3 protein: CASSLGTSGNNEQFF
CDR3 DNA: TGTGCCAGCAGTTTAGGGACTAGCGGGAACAATGAGCAGTTCTTC

D gene: .
J gene: TRBJ1-2
CDR3 length: 13
V gene: TRBV7-2
clone size: .
CDR3 protein: CASSLAGNRGYTF
CDR3 DNA: TGTGCCAGCAGCTTAGCCGGCAACAGGGGCTACACCTTC

D gene: TRBD2
J gene: TRBJ2-1
CDR3 length: 17
V gene: TRBV14
clone size: .
CDR3 protein: CASSFWTSGTDYNEQFF
CDR3 DNA: TGTGCCAGCAGCTTCTGGACTAGCGGGACCGACTACAATGAGCAGTTCTTC

D gene: .
J gene: TRBJ2-3
CDR3 length: 15
V gene: TRBV7-2
clone size: .
CDR3 protein: CASSLGGVSADTQYF
CDR3 DNA: TGTGCCAGCAGCTTAGGGGGGGTGTCTGCAGATACGCAGTATTTT

D gene: TRBD1
J gene: TRBJ1-1
CDR3 length: 13
V gene: TRBV19
clone size: .
CDR3 protein: CASSTGGYTEAFF
CDR3 DNA: TGTGCCAGTAGTACAGGGGGCTACACTGAAGCTTTCTTT

D gene: TRBD1
J gene: TRBJ1-1
CDR3 length: 16
V gene: TRBV5-6
clone size: .
CDR3 protein: CASSWDRERGITEAFF
CDR3 DNA: TGTGCCAGCAGCTGGGACAGGGAACGAGGGATCACTGAAGCTTTCTTT

D gene: .
J gene: TRBJ1-2
CDR3 length: 16
V gene: TRBV28
clone size: .
CDR3 protein: CASIAGQVSILYGYTF
CDR3 DNA: TGTGCCAGCATCGCTGGGCAGGTCTCCATCCTCTATGGCTACACCTTC

D gene: .
J gene: TRBJ2-3
CDR3 length: 14
V gene: TRBV6-5
clone size: .
CDR3 protein: CASRGAGATDTQYF
CDR3 DNA: TGTGCCAGCAGGGGGGCGGGAGCCACAGATACGCAGTATTTT

D gene: TRBD1
J gene: TRBJ1-1
CDR3 length: 13
V gene: TRBV10-3
clone size: .
CDR3 protein: CAIRDRGNTEAFF
CDR3 DNA: TGTGCCATCAGGGACAGGGGAAACACTGAAGCTTTCTTT

D gene: .
J gene: TRBJ2-1
CDR3 length: 14
V gene: TRBV5-1
clone size: .
CDR3 protein: CASSLGGLNNEQFF
CDR3 DNA: TGCGCCAGCAGCTTGGGGGGACTGAACAATGAGCAGTTCTTC

D gene: TRBD1
J gene: TRBJ1-1
CDR3 length: 14
V gene: TRBV18
clone size: .
CDR3 protein: CASSEGQGGTEAFF
CDR3 DNA: TGTGCCAGCTCGGAAGGACAGGGAGGGACTGAAGCTTTCTTT

D gene: TRBD2
J gene: TRBJ2-3
CDR3 length: 15
V gene: TRBV6-1
clone size: .
CDR3 protein: CASREAGGYTDTQYF
CDR3 DNA: TGTGCCAGCAGAGAAGCGGGGGGATACACAGATACGCAGTATTTT

D gene: .
J gene: TRBJ2-1
CDR3 length: 15
V gene: TRBV2
clone size: .
CDR3 protein: CASSEALSWYNEQFF
CDR3 DNA: TGTGCCAGCAGTGAAGCTCTGAGTTGGTACAATGAGCAGTTCTTC

D gene: .
J gene: TRBJ1-6
CDR3 length: 14
V gene: TRBV30
clone size: .
CDR3 protein: CAWKQGIYNSPLHF
CDR3 DNA: TGTGCCTGGAAGCAGGGAATATATAATTCACCCCTCCACTTT

D gene: TRBD1
J gene: TRBJ1-1
CDR3 length: 14
V gene: TRBV27
clone size: .
CDR3 protein: CASSFEGANTEAFF
CDR3 DNA: TGTGCCAGCAGTTTCGAGGGGGCGAACACTGAAGCTTTCTTT

D gene: TRBD1
J gene: TRBJ2-7
CDR3 length: 15
V gene: TRBV5-5
clone size: .
CDR3 protein: CASSLGQGARYEQYF
CDR3 DNA: TGTGCCAGCAGCCTGGGACAGGGGGCTAGATACGAGCAGTACTTC

D gene: .
J gene: TRBJ2-3
CDR3 length: 16
V gene: TRBV5-6
clone size: .
CDR3 protein: CASSLLGGMITDTQYF
CDR3 DNA: TGTGCCAGCAGCTTGCTTGGAGGGATGATCACAGATACGCAGTATTTT

D gene: .
J gene: TRBJ1-1
CDR3 length: 13
V gene: TRBV5-4
clone size: .
CDR3 protein: CASSPSVNTEAFF
CDR3 DNA: TGTGCCAGCAGCCCCTCCGTAAACACTGAAGCTTTCTTT

D gene: TRBD1
J gene: TRBJ2-7
CDR3 length: 14
V gene: TRBV18
clone size: .
CDR3 protein: CASSPDRAVGEQYF
CDR3 DNA: TGTGCCAGCTCACCGGACAGGGCGGTGGGCGAGCAGTACTTC

D gene: .
J gene: TRBJ2-5
CDR3 length: 14
V gene: TRBV28
clone size: .
CDR3 protein: CASSLAAGRETQYF
CDR3 DNA: TGTGCCAGCAGTTTAGCGGCGGGAAGAGAGACCCAGTACTTC

D gene: TRBD1
J gene: TRBJ2-7
CDR3 length: 13
V gene: TRBV28
clone size: .
CDR3 protein: CASSRTGPYEQYF
CDR3 DNA: TGTGCCAGCAGTCGGACAGGGCCCTACGAGCAGTACTTC